This T cell receptor beta chain comes out of a study of T cell responses to AZD1222 COVID-19 vaccine. Findings and caveats of the study: In a largely white British group with more females than males, clonal diversity was possibly underestimated. The study found Spike-specific TCR breadth and depth rose after two AZD1222 doses.

About this clone itself: What it binds is not known.

The repertoire was sequenced with immunoSEQ multiplex PCR; TCRdb's copy has only in-frame clones and lacks some. The sample includes around 130,000 clones, around 89% of them seen just once. The germline CDR1 and CDR2 sequences are SGHTA and FQGNSA. V was trimmed by 4 bases and J by 6 bases, leaving 12 bases between them. The CDR3 totals 13 residues. The chain combines TRBV7-2 with TRBJ1-1, with D uncertain. The sequence derives from an adult who received the AZD1222 COVID-19 vaccine. Material: peripheral blood, obtained 28 days after the second AZD1222 dose. As DNA, the CDR3 is TGTGCCAGCAGCTCCCAACCGGGCCCTGAAGCTTTCTTT. The encoded protein is CASSSQPGPEAFF.